A selection of T cell receptor beta chains follows, all from one sample in a study of OX40 agonist ivuxolimab in advanced cancers. Profiled with immunoSEQ multiplex PCR; TCRdb holds only in-frame clones, not every one. There are about 70,000 clones in the sample; 60% to 80% occur only once, and roughly 5.4% lies in the top ten. Specimen: CD4+ or CD8+ T cells sorted from blood, collected in a trial of the OX40 agonist ivuxolimab. Receptor source: an adult with an advanced solid tumor such as melanoma, head and neck, liver or kidney cancer. Both conserved end residues are part of each CDR3. A D gene is named only where the DNA matches it firmly.

TRBV13,TRBJ2-6,-,CASAGNGGANVLTF
TRBV9,TRBJ1-5,-,CASSEGGARRDQPQHF
TRBV6-5,TRBJ2-5,TRBD2,CASSPQGLAEETQYF
TRBV19,TRBJ2-2,-,CASSNLAGRPGELFF
TRBV2,TRBJ2-1,TRBD2,CASQVQRTSRNNEQFF
TRBV7-2,TRBJ2-3,TRBD2,CASRREGRITDTQYF
TRBV13,TRBJ2-5,-,CASSLIVRKMQDFQETQYF
TRBV18,TRBJ2-7,TRBD1,CASSRSGTGEQYF
TRBV9,TRBJ2-5,-,CASSLNRAETQYF
TRBV5-4,TRBJ1-2,-,CASSLFGVNYGYTF
TRBV7-2,TRBJ1-5,-,CASSYEYQPQHF
TRBV11-3,TRBJ2-2,-,CASIPSRGRLNTGELFF
TRBV4-1,TRBJ2-1,-,CASSQERNEQFF
TRBV7-9,TRBJ2-6,TRBD1,CASSYDRAGANVLTF